The next 21 T cell receptor beta chains were all read from a single sample in a study of shared clonotypes between healthy human individuals. Sequenced by immunoSEQ multiplex PCR; TCRdb stores in-frame clones only, minus some. The table includes roughly 1 million clones, about 75% detected once. The sample was memory CD4+ T cells sorted from blood. The subset is: CD45RA-negative fraction. Receptors were obtained from a man between 18 and 35 years old in good health.

The sample holds one count of this clone. The chain employs TRBV10-1 and TRBJ2-2; TRBD1 might be the D (5 bases). The CDR3 has 15 amino acids. V was trimmed by 4 bases and J by 4 bases, leaving 13 bases between them. From germline, CDR1 is WNHNN and CDR2 SYGVQD (reference sequence). Here the CDR3 reads CASSVGRLVTGELFF. The CDR3 bases are TGCGCCAGCAGTGTGGGGCGTCTGGTCACCGGGGAGCTGTTTTTT.

This chain connects TRBV2 to TRBJ2-3; D is unresolved. Germline lookup yields CDR1 SNHLY and CDR2 FYNNEI. Trimming removed 5 bases at V and 3 bases at J, with 6 bases between. The CDR3 has 12 residues. CDR3 sequence reads: CASSYITDTQYF. In nucleotides, the CDR3 is TGTGCCAGCAGTTATATTACAGATACGCAGTATTTT.

In regard to this clone: A much larger clone differs from this one at a single base, so this may be a read error. The CDR3 region is CASSSRDSGNTIYF. CDR3 sequence (DNA): TGTGCCAGCAGTTCCAGGGACTCTGGAAACACCATATATTTT. The rearrangement joins TRBV27 to TRBJ1-3; TRBD1 might be the D (5 bases). V lost 4 bases and J lost 0, with 7 bases in between. CDR3 length: 14 residues. Per germline, CDR1 MNHEY and CDR2 SMNVEV (reference sequence).

V gene TRBV6-1 combines with J gene TRBJ2-3; 8 bases align to TRBD2. This CDR3 spans 15 amino acids. Trimming removed 4 bases from V and 5 bases from J; junction bases left unmatched: 8. In germline, CDR1 is MNHNS, CDR2 SASEGT. This chain's CDR3 is CASSASGGFKDTQYF. DNA of the CDR3: TGTGCCAGCAGTGCATCGGGAGGGTTCAAAGATACGCAGTATTTT.

This chain joins TRBV19 and TRBJ1-5; D unresolved. The V gene's germline CDR1 is LNHDA and CDR2 SQIVND (reference sequence). The CDR3 consists of 14 residues. With 4 bases removed from V and 1 base from J, the gap between germline ends came to 8 bases. The CDR3 protein is CASSTRRSNQPQHF. CDR3 sequence (DNA): TGTGCCAGTAGTACCAGAAGGAGCAATCAGCCCCAGCATTTT.

J is TRBJ1-6 and V is TRBV15; D unclear. This CDR3 spans 17 amino acids. V was pared by 3 bases and J by 0 bases, with 12 bases between. Germline loops: CDR1 LNHNV, CDR2 YYDKDF (reference sequence). CDR3 sequence (DNA): TGTGCCACCAGCAGTGACCCCATGAGCTCCTATAATTCACCCCTCCACTTT. Translation gives CATSSDPMSSYNSPLHF.

The chain couples TRBV10-3 to TRBJ1-2, with D possibly TRBD1 on 6 matching bases. The CDR3 sequence is 15 residues long. Looked up from germline, CDR1 is ENHRY and CDR2 is SYGVKD. Between the trimmed V and J ends, which lost 3 bases and 4 bases, there was a span of 15 bases. The CDR3 bases are TGTGCCATCAGTGAAGATGAGGGGGAGGTCTATGGCTACACCTTC. Translation gives CAISEDEGEVYGYTF.

This clone was recorded once. V and J are TRBV29-1 and TRBJ2-7; possible D gene TRBD1, 5 bases. Trimming cost V 4 bases and J 0 bases, with 10 bases left between them. The CDR3 loop spans 13 amino acids. Germline CDR1 and CDR2: SQVTM and ANQGSEA. This chain's CDR3 is CSVGQSSSYEQYF. As DNA, the CDR3 is TGCAGCGTTGGACAGTCGAGCTCCTACGAGCAGTACTTC.

The V gene is TRBV7-8, the J gene TRBJ2-3; TRBD1 aligns across 8 bases. Trimming at V came to 2 bases and at J to 0 bases, leaving 7 bases not matched to a gene. Germline CDR1 and CDR2: SGHVS and FQNEAQ. The CDR3 extends over 17 amino acids. CDR3 loop: CASSLRTGNPSTDTQYF. The CDR3 coding sequence is TGTGCCAGCAGCTTAAGGACAGGGAATCCTAGCACAGATACGCAGTATTTT.

The chain joins TRBV30 to TRBJ1-2; D not certain. The CDR3 is made up of 13 amino acids. In germline, CDR1 is GTSNPN, CDR2 SVGIG (reference sequence). The V gene lost 3 bases and the J gene lost 0 bases, with 8 bases spanning the gap. CDR3 region: CAWRDFANYGYTF. The CDR3 DNA reads TGTGCCTGGAGGGACTTTGCTAACTATGGCTACACCTTC.

The V and J genes are TRBV6-5 and TRBJ2-1; 12 positions agree with TRBD2. The CDR3 runs 15 residues. Trimming removed 8 bases from V and 8 bases from J; junction bases left unmatched: 10. Per the germline V gene, CDR1 is MNHEY and CDR2 is SVGAGI. CDR3 bases: TGTGCCAGCCGACTAGCGGGGGCGAATAGGGATGAGCAGTTCTTC. Amino acids: CASRLAGANRDEQFF.

The J gene is TRBJ1-6, the V gene TRBV11-2, with D tentatively TRBD1 (5 bases). The CDR3 contains 14 residues. V dropped 1 base and J dropped 9 bases, with 10 bases sitting between them. Germline V CDR1 and CDR2: SGHAT, FQNNGV. The CDR3: CASSLAGYGSPLHF. In nucleotides, the CDR3 is TGTGCCAGCAGCTTAGCAGGGTATGGTTCACCCCTCCACTTT. Using reference TRBV11-2 and TRBJ1-6 for the parts outside the CDR3, the full variable domain is EAGVAQSPRYKIIEKRQSVAFWCNPISGHATLYWYQQILGQGPKLLIQFQNNGVVDDSQLPKDRFSAERLKGVDSTLKIQPAKLEDSAVYLCASSLAGYGSPLHFGNGTRLTVT.

Details on this clone: This sample includes further DNA sequences coding for the same CDR3. The V gene is TRBV6-1, the J gene TRBJ2-1, with TRBD1 identical over 9 bases. Germline V lookup: CDR1 MNHNS, CDR2 SASEGT. The CDR3 contains 15 residues. V dropped 3 bases and J dropped 1; count of bases not matched to a gene: 1. In nucleotides, the CDR3 is TGTGCCAGCAGTGAGGACAGGGGTTCCTACAATGAGCAGTTCTTC. Translation: CASSEDRGSYNEQFF.

The chain joins TRBV5-6 to TRBJ1-2; no definite D call. V was cut by 5 bases and J by 0 bases, with 11 bases left in between. From germline, CDR1 is SGHDT and CDR2 YYEEEE. The CDR3 covers 14 residues. In DNA form, the CDR3 reads TGTGCCAGCAGACAGACAAACACTAACTATGGCTACACCTTC. It codes for CASRQTNTNYGYTF. Full variable domain (rest looked up from reference TRBV5-6 and TRBJ1-2): DAGVTQSPTHLIKTRGQQVTLRCSPKSGHDTVSWYQQALGQGPQFIFQYYEEEERQRGNFPDRFSGHQFPNYSSELNVNALLLGDSALYLCASRQTNTNYGYTFGSGTRLTVV.

This sequence joins TRBV18 and TRBJ1-2; the match to TRBD1 covers 11 bases. V shed 2 bases, J shed 10 bases, and the junction held 9 bases outside the gene matches. The germline gives CDR1 KGHSH, CDR2 LQKENI. The CDR3 length is 15 residues. The CDR3 loop is CASSPIPGQGAIYTF. DNA for the CDR3: TGTGCCAGCTCACCAATTCCCGGACAGGGGGCGATCTACACCTTC.

The chain couples TRBV2 to TRBJ2-3; 8 bases line up with TRBD1. The CDR3 totals 12 residues. CDR1 is SNHLY, CDR2 FYNNEI, per germline. Trimming at V came to 8 bases and at J to 4 bases, leaving 2 bases not matched to a gene. The CDR3: CASQGASDTQYF. The CDR3 DNA follows: TGTGCCAGCCAGGGGGCATCAGATACGCAGTATTTT. Complete variable domain (other parts from reference TRBV2 and TRBJ2-3): EPEVTQTPSHQVTQMGQEVILRCVPISNHLYFYWYRQILGQKVEFLVSFYNNEISEKSEIFDDQFSVERPDGSNFTLKIRSTKLEDSAMYFCASQGASDTQYFGPGTRLTVL.

The V call is TRBV7-8, the J call TRBJ2-7; 8 bases fit TRBD2. The CDR3 spans 16 residues. Trimming removed 4 bases from V and 2 bases from J; junction bases left unmatched: 10. Germline V lookup: CDR1 SGHVS, CDR2 FQNEAQ. The CDR3 nucleotides read TGTGCCAGCAGCTCCTCCTCAAAGGGACTAGCCTACGAGCAGTACTTC. Protein: CASSSSSKGLAYEQYF.

The rearrangement links TRBV5-4 to TRBJ1-6, with D possibly being TRBD1 (5 bases). The CDR3 is made up of 15 amino acids. The V and J ends lost 4 bases and 4 bases respectively, with 12 bases between them. Germline V gene lookup returns CDR1 SGHNT and CDR2 YYREEE (reference sequence). CDR3 residues: CASSPGTEYNSPLHF. The DNA of the CDR3 is TGTGCCAGCAGCCCCGGGACGGAGTATAATTCACCCCTCCACTTT.

The chain employs TRBV10-1 and TRBJ1-1; D remains unclear. Germline values: CDR1 WNHNN, CDR2 SYGVQD (reference sequence). The CDR3 spans 13 residues. V was trimmed by 2 bases and J by 4 bases, leaving 8 bases between them. The CDR3 sequence is CASSESWSTEAFF. In DNA form, the CDR3 reads TGCGCCAGCAGTGAGAGTTGGTCCACTGAAGCTTTCTTT.

The CDR3 nucleotides read TGTGCCACCGACGGAGCCGGGACACCCCTCCACTTT. Translating it yields CATDGAGTPLHF. The chain employs TRBV28 and TRBJ1-6; D unclear. V lost 10 bases and J 11 bases, leaving 15 bases between the germline ends. The length of the CDR3 is 12 residues. In germline, CDR1 is MDHEN, CDR2 SYDVKM.

The V and J genes are TRBV5-4 and TRBJ2-5; D not certain. Germline V lookup: CDR1 SGHNT, CDR2 YYREEE (reference sequence). Trimming removed 3 bases at V and 1 base at J, with 10 bases between. This CDR3 has 14 residues. The CDR3 region is CASSSRSVQETQYF. The CDR3 DNA sequence: TGTGCCAGCAGCTCGCGGTCAGTCCAAGAGACCCAGTACTTC. The whole variable domain, filled in from reference TRBV5-4 and TRBJ2-5, reads ETGVTQSPTHLIKTRGQQVTLRCSSQSGHNTVSWYQQALGQGPQFIFQYYREEENGRGNFPPRFSGLQFPNYSSELNVNALELDDSALYLCASSSRSVQETQYFGPGTRLLVL.